Presented here are 27 T cell receptor beta chains from one specimen sequenced in a study of cytomegalovirus exposure and HLA in healthy donors. Primers: 60 Vbeta forward and 13 Jbeta reverse. The data were produced by immunoSEQ multiplex PCR, yet TCRdb's version contains in-frame clones alone and is incomplete. The data show about 130,000 clones, with around 79% seen just once and around 1.3% held by the top ten. What was sequenced was PBMCs. These receptors were obtained from a woman in her thirties or forties in good health and CMV-seronegative.

This clone was recorded a few times. The chain joins TRBV5-1 to TRBJ1-2, with 7 bases aligning to TRBD1. This CDR3 has 13 residues. The V gene end was trimmed by 4 bases and the J gene end by 5 bases; junction bases not matched to a gene: 5. Germline V lookup: CDR1 SGHRS, CDR2 YFSETQ. The CDR3 coding sequence is TGCGCCAGCAGCAGGGACAGCCAATATGGCTACACCTTC. Its translation is CASSRDSQYGYTF.

The V and J genes are TRBV25-1 and TRBJ2-5, with TRBD1 identical over 8 bases. There are 16 residues in the CDR3. Germline V gene sequence: CDR1 MGHDK, CDR2 SYGVNS. J lost 5 bases, V lost 0 bases, and 8 bases had no gene match. The CDR3 is CASSEYGRGRRETQYF. CDR3 nucleotides: TGTGCCAGCAGTGAATACGGCAGGGGGCGTCGCGAGACCCAGTACTTC.

The count of this clone is one. This rearrangement joins TRBV6-1 to TRBJ2-3, with TRBD1 matching 8 bases. With V trimmed by 1 base and J by 4 bases, 1 base remained unmatched. CDR1 and CDR2 (germline): MNHNS, SASEGT. The CDR3 extends over 14 amino acids. The CDR3 sequence is CASSEDRGADTQYF. In DNA, the CDR3 is TGTGCCAGCAGTGAAGACAGGGGGGCAGATACGCAGTATTTT.

The gene calls are TRBV5-1 and TRBJ2-1, with 8 bases lining up with TRBD2. Per the germline V gene, CDR1 is SGHRS and CDR2 is YFSETQ. The ends lost 4 bases at V and 0 bases at J; junction bases unmatched: 9. The CDR3 extends over 17 amino acids. DNA of the CDR3: TGCGCCAGCAGCCCAGTAGCGGGGCTCCCCTCCTACAATGAGCAGTTCTTC. Protein sequence: CASSPVAGLPSYNEQFF.

The chain employs TRBV19 and TRBJ2-3; no clear D gene. The CDR3 is 13 residues long. The germline V gene has CDR1 LNHDA and CDR2 SQIVND (reference sequence). V was pared by 9 bases and J by 1 base, with 11 bases between. The CDR3 protein is CASVQAGTDTQYF. The CDR3 bases are TGTGCCAGCGTGCAGGCAGGCACAGATACGCAGTATTTT.

V usage is TRBV7-8 and J usage is TRBJ1-5, with unresolved D. The CDR3 covers 16 residues. The ends were cut back, 4 bases at V and 2 bases at J, with 15 bases in the middle. The germline CDR1 and CDR2 sequences are SGHVS and FQNEAQ. The DNA for the CDR3 is TGTGCCAGCAGCTCCCAACGCGGTTGGGGCAATCAGCCCCAGCATTTT. It encodes CASSSQRGWGNQPQHF. Full variable domain (outside the CDR3, taken from reference TRBV7-8 and TRBJ1-5): GAGVSQSPRYKVAKRGQDVALRCDPISGHVSLFWYQQALGQGPEFLTYFQNEAQLDKSGLPSDRFFAERPEGSVSTLKIQRTQQEDSAVYLCASSSQRGWGNQPQHFGDGTRLSIL.

This chain joins TRBV10-3 and TRBJ2-3; D may be TRBD2 (6 bases). V was clipped by 0 bases and J by 2 bases, with 9 bases between them. Germline V gene lookup returns CDR1 ENHRY and CDR2 SYGVKD. The CDR3 length is 15 residues. The CDR3 sequence is CAISESRGYTDTQYF. CDR3 coding DNA: TGTGCCATCAGTGAGTCACGGGGGTACACAGATACGCAGTATTTT.

The CDR3: CASSQRPGGTYNEQFF. CDR3 nucleotide sequence: TGTGCCAGCAGCCAGAGGCCCGGGGGAACCTACAATGAGCAGTTCTTC. The V gene is TRBV9, the J gene TRBJ2-1; weak D call: TRBD2 (6 bases). The CDR3 runs to 16 residues. Germline CDR1 SGDLS, CDR2 YYNGEE. V was clipped by 4 bases and J by 2 bases, with 16 bases between them.

V and J are TRBV5-1 and TRBJ2-7, with TRBD1 matching over 11 bases. V trimming: 7 bases; J trimming: 4 bases; junction bases outside the gene matches: 1. Germline CDR1 SGHRS, CDR2 YFSETQ. The CDR3 has 12 amino acids. The CDR3 loop is CASGQGAYEQYF. DNA of the CDR3: TGCGCCAGCGGACAGGGGGCTTACGAGCAGTACTTC.

V gene TRBV6-6 combines with J gene TRBJ2-7; D gene unclear. Per germline, CDR1 MNHNY and CDR2 SVGAGI (reference sequence). The germline V and J ends were trimmed by 2 bases and 5 bases, with 7 bases remaining between them. There are 12 residues in the CDR3. The DNA for the CDR3 is TGTGCCAGCAGTTACATGTCTGACGAGCAGTACTTC. Protein product: CASSYMSDEQYF.

This clone turned up a few times. This sequence joins TRBV19 and TRBJ1-1; TRBD1 agrees at 8 bases. Trimming took 0 bases from V and 4 from J; bases not matched to a gene: 1. The CDR3 is 14 amino acids. Germline loops: CDR1 LNHDA, CDR2 SQIVND (reference sequence). The DNA for the CDR3 is TGTGCCAGTAGTATAGATGGGACAGGCACTGAAGCTTTCTTT. This gives the protein CASSIDGTGTEAFF.

The rearrangement links TRBV5-1 to TRBJ1-6; 7 bases map to TRBD1. This CDR3 is 15 amino acids long. Germline lookup yields CDR1 SGHRS and CDR2 YFSETQ. V shed 2 bases, J shed 7 bases, and the junction held 6 bases outside the gene matches. For the CDR3, the DNA is TGCGCCAGCAGCTTCGGGACAGTAACCAATTCACCCCTCCACTTT. Its translation: CASSFGTVTNSPLHF.

The CDR3 DNA is TGTGCCAGCAGTGAGGAACTGACAGGCTACGAGCAGTACTTC. Protein sequence: CASSEELTGYEQYF. This chain uses TRBV6-6 with TRBJ2-7, with a tentative D call TRBD1 (6 bases). Trimming cost V 5 bases and J 3 bases, with 14 bases left between them. CDR3 length: 14 amino acids. Germline CDR1 is MNHNY and CDR2 is SVGAGI (reference sequence).

The chain couples TRBV5-6 to TRBJ2-1, with 9 bases matching TRBD1. This CDR3 is 15 amino acids long. Germline trimming cut 4 bases from V and 7 bases from J; bases unmatched to any gene: 9. Germline values: CDR1 SGHDT, CDR2 YYEEEE. The CDR3 bases are TGTGCCAGCAGCCGGGGACAGGGAGGCTCAAATGAGCAGTTCTTC. Its protein is CASSRGQGGSNEQFF.

The rearrangement uses TRBV6-1 and TRBJ1-2; no firm D call. The CDR3 has 11 residues. Germline CDR1 reads MNHNS; CDR2 reads SASEGT. Trimming stripped 6 bases from V and 2 bases from J, with 4 bases between. CDR3 bases: TGTGCCAGCAGCGGGAACTATGGCTACACCTTC. Amino acids: CASSGNYGYTF.

The chain carries TRBV28 and TRBJ1-2; no firm D call. Germline CDR1 reads MDHEN; CDR2 reads SYDVKM. V was trimmed by 10 bases and J by 3 bases, leaving 12 bases between them. The CDR3 is made up of 12 amino acids. CDR3 in DNA: TGTGCCACCAAGGAGAACGACTATGGCTACACCTTC. Encoded protein: CATKENDYGYTF.

The chain uses TRBV30 and TRBJ1-2; 8 bases map to TRBD1. The CDR3 extends over 14 amino acids. Trimming took 0 bases from V and 7 from J; bases not matched to a gene: 7. The germline V gene encodes CDR1 GTSNPN and CDR2 SVGIG (reference sequence). CDR3 DNA: TGTGCCTGGAGTGTAAGGACAGGGAGCCGTGGCTACACCTTC. Translating gives CAWSVRTGSRGYTF.

The V and J genes are TRBV11-2 and TRBJ1-1; TRBD1 might be the D (5 bases). CDR3 size: 14 residues. Germline V lookup: CDR1 SGHAT, CDR2 FQNNGV. V was clipped by 1 base and J by 4 bases, with 10 bases between them. The CDR3 DNA reads TGTGCCAGCAGCTTAGTAACCAGGGTCACTGAAGCTTTCTTT. Amino acid sequence: CASSLVTRVTEAFF.

The rearrangement uses TRBV6-5 and TRBJ1-2, with TRBD1 matching 7 bases. Germline trimming cut 6 bases from V and 8 bases from J; bases unmatched to any gene: 15. The CDR3 consists of 15 residues. Germline V gives CDR1 MNHEY, CDR2 SVGAGI. The CDR3 loop reads CASRTGTSGHIGYTF. In DNA, the CDR3 is TGTGCCAGCAGGACAGGGACCAGTGGCCATATAGGCTACACCTTC.

This clone was found a few times. The genes are TRBV7-3 and TRBJ2-3, with TRBD1 matching 7 bases. This CDR3 has 14 amino acids. Germline lookup yields CDR1 SGHTA and CDR2 FQGTGA. J gave up 4 bases and V 5 bases, and 6 bases lay outside the gene matches. The CDR3 sequence: CASSLLQGADTQYF. The CDR3 nucleotides read TGTGCCAGCAGCCTATTGCAGGGGGCAGATACGCAGTATTTT.

The chain carries TRBV5-1 and TRBJ1-1, with 8 nucleotides matching TRBD1. The CDR3 spans 16 residues. Per germline, CDR1 SGHRS and CDR2 YFSETQ. The trim removed 0 bases at V and 0 bases at J, leaving 4 bases unmatched. CDR3 protein: CASSLARQGMNTEAFF. As DNA, the CDR3 is TGCGCCAGCAGCTTGGCGCGACAGGGGATGAACACTGAAGCTTTCTTT.

The chain carries TRBV18 and TRBJ2-3, with D possibly TRBD1 on 5 matching bases. CDR3 length: 17 residues. Trimming removed 6 bases at V and 0 bases at J, with 19 bases between. Germline CDR1 is KGHSH and CDR2 is LQKENI. In DNA, the CDR3 is TGTGCCAGCTCGTCCTACCGGCAGGGCATGAGCACAGATACGCAGTATTTT. Translating gives CASSSYRQGMSTDTQYF.

The V call is TRBV7-9, the J call TRBJ1-5; 12 nucleotides match TRBD1. This CDR3 contains 14 residues. V lost 8 bases, J lost 7 bases, and 6 bases stayed unmatched. From germline, CDR1 is SEHNR and CDR2 FQNEAQ (reference sequence). CDR3 nucleotides: TGTGCCAGCGCCGGGACAGGGGGCTCCCAGCCCCAGCATTTT. The encoded protein is CASAGTGGSQPQHF.

The chain is built from TRBV7-9 and TRBJ2-7; maybe TRBD1 (6 bases). Trimming pared 1 base from V and 5 bases from J, leaving 12 bases between. The CDR3 sequence is 14 residues long. Germline V lookup: CDR1 SEHNR, CDR2 FQNEAQ (reference sequence). The CDR3 is CASSLETGVHEQYF. CDR3 DNA sequence: TGTGCCAGCAGCTTAGAGACAGGAGTACACGAGCAGTACTTC. The variable domain in full, completed from reference TRBV7-9 and TRBJ2-7, reads DTGVSQNPRHKITKRGQNVTFRCDPISEHNRLYWYRQTLGQGPEFLTYFQNEAQLEKSRLLSDRFSAERPKGSFSTLEIQRTEQGDSAMYLCASSLETGVHEQYFGPGTRLTVT.

This chain joins TRBV28 and TRBJ1-2; no reliable D call. The CDR3 length is 12 residues. CDR1 MDHEN and CDR2 SYDVKM come from the germline V gene. V lost 4 bases and J lost 2, with 5 bases in between. This chain's CDR3 is CASSSQNYGYTF. The CDR3 DNA reads TGTGCCAGCAGTTCCCAGAACTATGGCTACACCTTC.

As regards this clone: The same CDR3 arises from other DNA sequences in this sample as well. The rearrangement uses TRBV19 and TRBJ1-1; maybe TRBD1 (6 bases). Germline values: CDR1 LNHDA, CDR2 SQIVND (reference sequence). The germline V and J ends were trimmed by 5 bases and 5 bases, with 15 bases remaining between them. This CDR3 contains 14 residues. Here the CDR3 DNA reads TGTGCCAGTAGTGTAAGGGGGGGGGCTACTGAAGCTTTCTTT. It encodes CASSVRGGATEAFF.

This clone was seen a few times. V gene TRBV9 combines with J gene TRBJ2-3; maybe TRBD2 (5 bases). Germline assignment: CDR1 SGDLS and CDR2 YYNGEE. The CDR3 totals 15 residues. V gave up 0 bases and J gave up 2 bases, with 10 bases separating them. Written as DNA, the CDR3 is TGTGCCAGCAGCGTAGAGGGAGCGGCCACAGATACGCAGTATTTT. Its protein product is CASSVEGAATDTQYF. Full variable domain (outside the CDR3, taken from reference TRBV9 and TRBJ2-3): DSGVTQTPKHLITATGQRVTLRCSPRSGDLSVYWYQQSLDQGLQFLIQYYNGEERAKGNILERFSAQQFPDLHSELNLSSLELGDSALYFCASSVEGAATDTQYFGPGTRLTVL.